This TCR beta chain is from a study of OX40 agonist ivuxolimab in advanced cancers. A note on the overall study: Ivuxolimab was an agonistic, fully human IgG2 monoclonal antibody directed against OX40 (CD134), a costimulatory receptor. Intravenous ivuxolimab was administered to patients every 2 weeks at six dose levels: 0.01, 0.1, 0.3, 1.5, 3 and 10 mg/kg. Of the roughly 54 dose-escalation patients, hepatocellular carcinoma was present in about 20, melanoma in around 15, renal cell carcinoma in 9 and head and neck cancer in 9. In the dose-escalation cohort, 70% to 90% of patients were male, and the mean age was 60 years with a range of about 20 to 80. Prior anti-PD-1, anti-PD-L1 or anti-CTLA-4 therapy was permitted, and checkpoint inhibitors had been received by about 37% of dose-escalation patients. Partial responses occurred in three dose-escalation patients: two with cutaneous melanoma and one with hepatocellular carcinoma. The point of sequencing TCRbeta in the periphery was to test whether ivuxolimab changed TCR sequence diversity and drove clonal T-cell expansion. The paper reports the monotherapy dose-escalation portion (N of about 51 patients) of the phase I ivuxolimab trial.

V and J lose 2 bases and 5 bases, and a span of 10 bases separates them. The cysteine opens and the phenylalanine closes a CDR3 of 14 amino acids. Just the 42-base CDR3 DNA is kept, in frame starting at base 1. CDR1 and CDR2 are read off the germline V gene as MDHEN and SYDVKM. For sequencing of the TCRbeta CDR3 region, genomic DNA was extracted from the sorted cells. TCRbeta CDR3 regions were sequenced using the immunoSEQ Assay. TCRdb holds this immuneACCESS table with in-frame rearrangements only. Some clones are missing; in checked studies, unresolved V genes explain under half, and the rest has no known cause. This sample has about 77,000 clones in its table, and about nine tenths of those were observed once. The ten most abundant clones make up less than 8% of the sample. Study-level results and caveats: In partial responders in the 0.1-3.0 mg/kg groups, normalized peripheral clonal expansion was found to be among the lowest, especially among CD8+ T cells. Which antigens the clonally expanded peripheral T cells were specific for was not determined. Low levels of normalized T-cell clonal expansion were also seen in some patients who did not respond. On average, CD8+ T cells showed more expanded clones than CD4+ T cells after ivuxolimab. At doses from 0.1 to 3.0 mg/kg, clonal expansion was seen in both CD4+ and CD8+ blood T cells between baseline and week 6.

A remark on this clone: Its target antigen remains unknown. No per-base quality is available; no much larger clone lies one base away.

The trial excluded patients who had a history of autoimmune disease or who were on systemic immunosuppression. Peripheral blood for TCR sequencing was collected from all dose cohorts at baseline, on cycle 4 day 1, and on cycle 7 day 1. Samples came from an open-label, multicenter, first-in-human phase I dose-escalation trial of ivuxolimab. Adults with locally advanced or metastatic head and neck squamous cell, hepatocellular, melanoma or renal cell carcinoma were enrolled in the trial. Before TCR sequencing, CD4+ and CD8+ T cells were separately sorted from peripheral blood. The sample in question was CD4+ or CD8+ T cells sorted from blood, obtained in a trial of the OX40 agonist ivuxolimab. The clonotype comes from an adult with an advanced solid tumor such as melanoma, head and neck, liver or kidney cancer. The V and J genes are TRBV28 and TRBJ2-1; too little of a D gene remains to name it. Here is the DNA: TGTGCCAGCAGTTTACGGTCTGTTCACAATGAGCAGTTCTTC. It specifies CASSLRSVHNEQFF.